A single sample is the source of the 16 T cell receptor beta chains below, sequenced in a study of blood T cell repertoires in COVID-19. Sequenced by immunoSEQ multiplex PCR; TCRdb stores in-frame clones only, minus some. The data contain about 150,000 clones, around 87% of them singletons. Sequencing was carried out using peripheral blood. The receptors stem from a man between 18 and 29 years old with COVID-19, enrolled during active disease.

This clone was found once. This chain joins TRBV6-5 and TRBJ1-1; D is ambiguous. The length of the CDR3 is 11 residues. V lost 8 bases to trimming and J lost 1 base, with 5 bases between them. In germline, CDR1 is MNHEY, CDR2 SVGAGI. Written as DNA, the CDR3 is TGTGCCAGCGAGGGGAACACTGAAGCTTTCTTT. Translated, it gives CASEGNTEAFF.

CDR3 protein: CASSYSQRGETQYF. CDR3 sequence (DNA): TGTGCCAGCAGTTACTCTCAGCGAGGGGAGACCCAGTACTTC. The gene calls are TRBV6-5 and TRBJ2-5; maybe TRBD2 (5 bases). CDR3 length: 14 amino acids. V gave up 0 bases and J gave up 5 bases, with 10 bases separating them. Germline lookup yields CDR1 MNHEY and CDR2 SVGAGI.

V is TRBV6-5 and J is TRBJ2-5, with 7 bases identical to TRBD1. V was clipped by 0 bases and J by 6 bases; unmatched bases: 7. The CDR3 sequence is 15 residues long. The germline V gene encodes CDR1 MNHEY and CDR2 SVGAGI. The CDR3 DNA sequence: TGTGCCAGCAGTTACTCTAGACAGGGCGCAAAGACCCAGTACTTC. Translation gives CASSYSRQGAKTQYF.

This clone appeared once. V usage is TRBV4-3 and J usage is TRBJ1-3; 11 bases are a match to TRBD1. The CDR3 totals 16 residues. V was clipped by 3 bases and J by 4 bases; unmatched bases: 5. Per germline, CDR1 LGHNA and CDR2 YSLEER. CDR3 DNA sequence: TGCGCCAGCAGCCAGGACAGGGGGCGGCCGGGAAACACCATATATTTT. Its protein is CASSQDRGRPGNTIYF.

V usage is TRBV4-3 and J usage is TRBJ2-5; D may be TRBD2 (6 bases). This CDR3 has 15 residues. The germline CDR1 and CDR2 sequences are LGHNA and YSLEER. The V end was cut by 1 base, the J end by 6 bases, with 15 bases between. CDR3 amino acids: CASSQGDLERKTQYF. The CDR3 region has the DNA TGCGCCAGCAGCCAAGGGGACTTAGAGAGGAAGACCCAGTACTTC.

This chain links TRBV3-1 (or the pseudogene TRBV3-2) with TRBJ2-3, with D possibly matching TRBD2 (5 bases). The CDR3 has 13 residues. Germline lookup yields CDR1 LGHDT and CDR2 YNNKEL (reference sequence). V was clipped by 5 bases and J by 2 bases, with 8 bases between them. The CDR3 loop is CASSGLPTDTQYF. The CDR3 DNA sequence: TGTGCCAGCAGCGGACTTCCCACAGATACGCAGTATTTT.

The chain combines TRBV6-5 with TRBJ2-1; 8 positions agree with TRBD2. Germline lookup yields CDR1 MNHEY and CDR2 SVGAGI. The length of the CDR3 is 13 residues. The junction had 6 bases not matched to a gene; V was cut back by 10 bases and J by 4 bases. The CDR3 spells CATRLAPYNEQFF. CDR3 in DNA: TGTGCCACCCGACTAGCGCCTTACAATGAGCAGTTCTTC.

V and J are TRBV19 and TRBJ1-6, with 8 bases lining up with TRBD1. V was clipped by 4 bases and J by 10 bases; unmatched bases: 12. Germline V gene lookup returns CDR1 LNHDA and CDR2 SQIVND (reference sequence). The CDR3 extends over 16 amino acids. The CDR3 DNA reads TGTGCCAGTAGTACAGCTTCTCGACAGGGGAGGTCACCCCTCCACTTT. It translates to CASSTASRQGRSPLHF.

The J gene is TRBJ2-1, the V gene TRBV29-1; 16 nucleotides match TRBD2. CDR3 length equals 13 residues. Germline CDR1 and CDR2: SQVTM and ANQGSEA. Trimming removed 6 bases from V and 10 bases from J; junction bases left unmatched: 3. For the CDR3, the DNA is TGCAGCGTGGGACTAGCGGGAGGGGGGGAGCAGTTCTTC. Translating it yields CSVGLAGGGEQFF.

The chain joins TRBV6-5 to TRBJ1-6; D might be TRBD1 (5 bases). V lost 2 bases and J 9 bases, leaving 11 bases between the germline ends. The CDR3 extends over 14 amino acids. The V gene's germline CDR1 is MNHEY and CDR2 SVGAGI. CDR3 sequence: CASSYGRETSPLHF. Here the CDR3 DNA reads TGTGCCAGCAGTTACGGCAGGGAAACTTCACCCCTCCACTTT.

V usage is TRBV28 and J usage is TRBJ1-2; D may be TRBD1 (6 bases). Trimming took off 6 bases at V and 7 bases at J, with 12 bases between the two ends. This CDR3 contains 12 residues. CDR1 and CDR2 (germline): MDHEN, SYDVKM. CDR3 DNA: TGTGCCAGCAGCCCGGACAGACCTGGCTACACCTTC. Encoded protein: CASSPDRPGYTF.

V is TRBV4-1 and J is TRBJ2-5; D is perhaps TRBD2 (6 bases). Per germline, CDR1 MGHRA and CDR2 YSYEKL. V dropped 0 bases and J dropped 9 bases, with 17 bases sitting between them. The CDR3 runs to 15 residues. In DNA form, the CDR3 reads TGCGCCAGCAGCCAAGAAGGCCTAGCGCTTGGGGCCCAGTACTTC. It is translated as CASSQEGLALGAQYF.

V usage is TRBV19 and J usage is TRBJ1-5, with TRBD1 as a possible D gene (6 bases). The V and J ends lost 7 bases and 9 bases respectively, with 16 bases between them. The CDR3 is made up of 13 amino acids. Germline CDR1 LNHDA, CDR2 SQIVND (reference sequence). The CDR3 DNA is TGTGCCAGTAACGGACAGTCCTATCCGCCCCAGCATTTT. Amino acids: CASNGQSYPPQHF.

This chain uses TRBV6-5 with TRBJ2-5; weak D call: TRBD1 (5 bases). V dropped 6 bases and J dropped 1 base, with 9 bases sitting between them. The germline V gene encodes CDR1 MNHEY and CDR2 SVGAGI. CDR3 length equals 13 residues. CDR3 in DNA: TGTGCCAGCAGAGGACATTTCCAAGAGACCCAGTACTTC. Amino acids: CASRGHFQETQYF.

J is TRBJ2-3 and V is TRBV6-6; possibly TRBD1 for D (5 bases). There are 15 residues in the CDR3. V was cut by 3 bases and J by 6 bases, with 16 bases left in between. Germline CDR1 MNHNY, CDR2 SVGAGI (reference sequence). The CDR3 loop reads CASSYPRGQGDTQYF. Here the CDR3 DNA reads TGTGCCAGCAGTTATCCCCGAGGCCAGGGCGATACGCAGTATTTT.

The V call is TRBV27, the J call TRBJ1-2; D perhaps matches TRBD1 (6 bases). The CDR3 is 13 residues long. V dropped 6 bases and J dropped 7 bases, with 15 bases sitting between them. Germline lookup yields CDR1 MNHEY and CDR2 SMNVEV (reference sequence). The CDR3 region has the DNA TGTGCCAGCAGACAATCTCTAGGGGGTGGCTACACCTTC. Protein: CASRQSLGGGYTF.